The T cell receptor (beta chain) under discussion was sequenced for a study of blood T cell repertoires in COVID-19. Study context: Sources were T cells, B-cell-depleted T cells, or PBMCs; the material itself was cDNA or gDNA.

This clone has just one count. The CDR3 has 15 amino acids. Germline V gene lookup returns CDR1 SGHTA and CDR2 FQGNSA. The V and J ends lost 4 bases and 0 bases, in that order; junction bases with no gene match: 4. Per the authors' pipeline: The authors estimated nucleated cell counts from reference gene primer amplification. Generated by immunoSEQ multiplex PCR, the TCRdb table keeps only in-frame clones and is missing some. The V and J calls and clone size were taken over from that table, and D and trimming were inferred from the DNA. The repertoire holds about 160,000 clones, with around 86% as singletons.

Sequencing used peripheral blood. The receptor was derived from a man older than 75 with acute or convalescent COVID-19. The rearrangement links TRBV7-2 to TRBJ2-7; 9 bases fit TRBD1. The CDR3 DNA is TGTGCCAGCAGCTCACAGGGGGCGACCTCCTACGAGCAGTACTTC. Residues: CASSSQGATSYEQYF.